These T cell receptor beta chains were read from a single sample in a study of blood T cell repertoires in COVID-19. Sequenced by immunoSEQ multiplex PCR; TCRdb stores in-frame clones only, minus some. The table records about 350,000 clones, 86% of them present only once. Material for sequencing was peripheral blood. The receptor set was obtained from a woman aged 55-70 years with COVID-19, enrolled during active disease. Each CDR3 is given with its conserved first and last residue. Each record gives: clone size, J gene, V gene, D gene, CDR3 DNA, CDR3 protein. D genes are given only for firm matches. Only part of the rows carry a size: once, few, many, or a class if the clone is expanded.

. | TRBJ1-1 | TRBV9 | . | TGTGCCAGCACCCCCGTGGGGGGGGGCACTGAAGCTTTCTTT | CASTPVGGGTEAFF
. | TRBJ1-1 | TRBV3-1/TRBV3-2 | . | TGTGCCAGCGGGCGGGGGATTAACATCGCTGAAGCTTTCTTT | CASGRGINIAEAFF
. | TRBJ2-7 | TRBV11-3 | TRBD1 | TGTGCCAGCAGCCCCGGGGGGACAGGGTTATACGAGCAGTACTTC | CASSPGGTGLYEQYF
. | TRBJ1-1 | TRBV5-5 | . | TGTGCCAGCAGCTCCATGGCTGGGGCGTCCCCCGAAGCTTTCTTT | CASSSMAGASPEAFF
. | TRBJ2-1 | TRBV6-1 | TRBD1 | TGTGCCAGCAGTGATCTGGGGACAGGGCTGAATGAGCAGTTCTTC | CASSDLGTGLNEQFF
. | TRBJ1-3 | TRBV6-5 | TRBD1 | TGTGCCAGCAGCTTGAACAGGGGCGGAAACACCATATATTTT | CASSLNRGGNTIYF
. | TRBJ1-2 | TRBV18 | . | TGTGCCAGCTCATCCATCGGGGGGTCCCTCAACTATGGCTACACCTTC | CASSSIGGSLNYGYTF
. | TRBJ1-4 | TRBV9 | TRBD1 | TGTGCCAGCAGCGTAGGACAGGGAGATGAAAAACTGTTTTTT | CASSVGQGDEKLFF
. | TRBJ1-1 | TRBV5-4 | TRBD1 | TGTGCCAGCAGCTTGGAACTTTTTGGGACAGAGGCTTTCTTT | CASSLELFGTEAFF
. | TRBJ2-2 | TRBV14 | . | TGTGCCAGCAGCCAAGAGGGCAGGGTTTATTTCGGCACCGGGGAGCTGTTTTTT | CASSQEGRVYFGTGELFF
. | TRBJ2-3 | TRBV7-3 | . | TGTGCCAGCAGCCCCACCGAGGGGGCGCAGTATTTT | CASSPTEGAQYF
. | TRBJ2-5 | TRBV5-3 | . | TGTGCCAGAAGCAAGGGGGAGACCCAGTACTTC | CARSKGETQYF
once | TRBJ2-7 | TRBV7-2 | TRBD2 | TGTGCCAGCAGCCCACTCGGGCGGGGGTCGACCTACGAGCAGTACTTC | CASSPLGRGSTYEQYF
. | TRBJ1-3 | TRBV7-2 | TRBD1 | TGTGCCAGCAGCTTTAGGACAGGGCTCTCTGGAAACACCATATATTTT | CASSFRTGLSGNTIYF
. | TRBJ2-2 | TRBV29-1 | TRBD1 | TGCAGCGTCAGCGGACAGGAGAACACCGGGGAGCTGTTTTTT | CSVSGQENTGELFF
. | TRBJ1-6 | TRBV7-9 | . | TGTGCCAGCAGCCCGGGGATAGGGCGAGGCTTTAATTCACCCCTCCACTTT | CASSPGIGRGFNSPLHF
. | TRBJ1-1 | TRBV7-9 | TRBD1 | TGTGCCAGCAGCTTCACGGACAGGGGGCTTGAAGGGACTGAAGCTTTCTTT | CASSFTDRGLEGTEAFF
once | TRBJ2-5 | TRBV5-4 | . | TGTGCCAGCAGCTTGATGAGCTGGGAGCGGCGAAGGGAGACCCAGTACTTC | CASSLMSWERRRETQYF
. | TRBJ1-2 | TRBV29-1 | . | TGCAGCGTTGATGTTTGGTCCCAAAGGGGCTATGGCTACACCTTC | CSVDVWSQRGYGYTF
. | TRBJ2-3 | TRBV7-2 | TRBD1 | TGTGCCAGCAGATCAACGGACAGGGGGCGCGCAGATACGCAGTATTTT | CASRSTDRGRADTQYF
. | TRBJ2-4 | TRBV9 | TRBD1 | TGTGCCAGCAGCGTTACCGGGACAGAAAACATTCAGTACTTC | CASSVTGTENIQYF
few | TRBJ1-6 | TRBV7-3 | . | TGTGCCAGCAGCCAGGGGACGGCATCACCCCTCCACTTT | CASSQGTASPLHF
. | TRBJ1-6 | TRBV7-9 | . | TGTGCAACCAAGGTTCGGCCTGGGGCTTCACCCCTCCACTTT | CATKVRPGASPLHF
. | TRBJ1-6 | TRBV7-3 | . | TGTGCCAGCAGCTTATTCGTATCGGGATATAATTCACCCCTCCACTTT | CASSLFVSGYNSPLHF
once | TRBJ2-7 | TRBV27 | TRBD2 | TGTGCCAGCAGTCTTTACGGGGGGGGCCTCTCCTACGAGCAGTACTTC | CASSLYGGGLSYEQYF
. | TRBJ2-3 | TRBV4-1 | . | TGCGCCAGCAGCCACCCTGGTGTAGGTAGCGAGGCCACAGATACGCAGTATTTT | CASSHPGVGSEATDTQYF
. | TRBJ1-5 | TRBV19 | TRBD1 | TGTGCCAGTAGTGCACCCGGACAGGGGAACGATCAGCCCCAGCATTTT | CASSAPGQGNDQPQHF
. | TRBJ1-1 | TRBV6-5 | TRBD1 | TGTGCCAGCCGGGACAGGACCTTGAACACTGAAGCTTTCTTT | CASRDRTLNTEAFF
. | TRBJ2-2 | TRBV25-1 | . | TGTGCCAGCATCCCCGGGGAGGATAACACCGGGGAGCTGTTTTTT | CASIPGEDNTGELFF
. | TRBJ2-1 | TRBV27 | TRBD1 | TGTGCCAGCATGGGGGACAGGGAATGGGATTGGGGTGAGCAGTTCTTC | CASMGDREWDWGEQFF
. | TRBJ2-1 | TRBV27 | . | TGTGCCAGCAGTTTACTAGGGGAAGGCGCCTACAATGAGCAGTTCTTC | CASSLLGEGAYNEQFF
once | TRBJ1-2 | TRBV7-2 | TRBD1 | TGTGCCAGCAGCTCCCGGGACAGGGCTCGCTACACCTTC | CASSSRDRARYTF
. | TRBJ1-2 | TRBV3-1/TRBV3-2 | TRBD1 | TGTGCCAGCAGCCAAGAAGGGGGCGTTATCGGGCTCTATGGCTACACCTTC | CASSQEGGVIGLYGYTF
. | TRBJ1-1 | TRBV2 | . | TGTGCCAGCAGTGATGAGGATGGCACTGAAGCTTTCTTT | CASSDEDGTEAFF
. | TRBJ2-7 | TRBV4-1 | . | TGCGCCAGCAGCCAAGATAGGGCGGGGATCTACGAGCAGTACTTC | CASSQDRAGIYEQYF
. | TRBJ2-7 | TRBV5-4 | TRBD2 | TGTGCCAGCAGCACTGGACTAGCGGGGAGCTACGAGCAGTACTTC | CASSTGLAGSYEQYF
. | TRBJ2-3 | TRBV4-1 | . | TGCGCCAGCAGCCCGACAAGGGGTCCCAAAAGGAGCACAGATACGCAGTATTTT | CASSPTRGPKRSTDTQYF
. | TRBJ1-5 | TRBV7-9 | TRBD1 | TGTGCCAGCAGCTCCGGCTCGACAGGGAGACAGCCCCAGCATTTT | CASSSGSTGRQPQHF
. | TRBJ1-4 | TRBV7-9 | . | TGTGCCAGCAGCTTAGTGACATTGCTCGGAGAAAAACTGTTTTTT | CASSLVTLLGEKLFF
. | TRBJ2-7 | TRBV5-8 | . | TGTGCCAGCAGCTTGCCTGATCTGGGAAAGGGAGTCGAGCAGTACTTC | CASSLPDLGKGVEQYF
. | TRBJ2-1 | TRBV19 | . | TGTGCCAGTAGTATCTCGGGGGATCGGTACAATGAGCAGTTCTTC | CASSISGDRYNEQFF
. | TRBJ1-2 | TRBV5-1 | TRBD1 | TGCGCCAGCAGCAATACTGGACAGGGCAATGGCTACACCTTC | CASSNTGQGNGYTF
. | TRBJ1-2 | TRBV27 | TRBD1 | TGTGCCAGCAGTTTATCCTCCCCGGGACAGGGGAACTATGGCTACACCTTC | CASSLSSPGQGNYGYTF
. | TRBJ1-2 | TRBV19 | . | TGTGCCAGTAGTATAGCAAGTTACAGGCATGGCTACACCTTC | CASSIASYRHGYTF
. | TRBJ2-3 | TRBV5-6 | . | TGTGCCAGCGCCCTGGGGGCTAGCACAGATACGCAGTATTTT | CASALGASTDTQYF
. | TRBJ2-2 | TRBV12-3/TRBV12-4 | . | TGTGCCAGCAGCTTAGGAGCTATCGGGGAGCTGTTTTTT | CASSLGAIGELFF
once | TRBJ2-1 | TRBV27 | . | TGTGCCAGCAGCCCCGACTACTTCCCGAAGTTCTTC | CASSPDYFPKFF
. | TRBJ1-2 | TRBV19 | TRBD1 | TGTGCCAGTAGTACGGCGGGCAGGGGGCCGTTATATGGCTACACCTTC | CASSTAGRGPLYGYTF
. | TRBJ2-2 | TRBV18 | TRBD2 | TGTGCCAGCTCACCAACGCCGACTAGCGCGGGGACCGGGGAGCTGTTTTTT | CASSPTPTSAGTGELFF
. | TRBJ2-2 | TRBV7-2 | . | TGTGCCAGCAGCTTAATAGGAGCGAACACCGGGGAGCTGTTTTTT | CASSLIGANTGELFF
. | TRBJ1-3 | TRBV30 | . | TGTGCCTGGAGCAACCCCGGGACACCTGACCTCCTGTACTCTGGAAACACCATATATTTT | CAWSNPGTPDLLYSGNTIYF
. | TRBJ2-1 | TRBV23-1 | . | TGCGCCAGCAGTCTGATCCGGGGCTACAATGAGCAGTTCTTC | CASSLIRGYNEQFF